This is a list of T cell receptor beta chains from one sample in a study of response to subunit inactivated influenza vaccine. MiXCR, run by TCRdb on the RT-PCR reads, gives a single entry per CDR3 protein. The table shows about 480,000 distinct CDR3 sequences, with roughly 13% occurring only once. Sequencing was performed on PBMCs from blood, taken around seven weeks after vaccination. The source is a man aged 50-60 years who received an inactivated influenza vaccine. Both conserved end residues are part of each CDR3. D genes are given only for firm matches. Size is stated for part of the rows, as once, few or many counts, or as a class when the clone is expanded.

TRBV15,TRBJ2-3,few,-,TGTGCCACCAGCCGCCCACCTCCGGGAAGGGCGCAGTATTTT,CATSRPPPGRAQYF
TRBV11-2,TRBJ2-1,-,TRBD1,TGTGCCAGCAGCTTAGGACAGGGTGTTGGTTGTAATGAGCAGTTCTTC,CASSLGQGVGCNEQFF
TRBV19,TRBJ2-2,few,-,TGTGCCAGTAGTATAACACTAGCCCACGGCACCGGGGAGCTGTTTTTT,CASSITLAHGTGELFF
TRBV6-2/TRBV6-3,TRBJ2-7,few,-,TGTGCCAGCAGTTACTATGCGGAAACCTACGAGCAGTACTTC,CASSYYAETYEQYF
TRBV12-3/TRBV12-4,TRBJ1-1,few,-,TGTGCCAGCAGTTTCCCGGGTTCAGTGGGCTTTCGGGCTTTCTTT,CASSFPGSVGFRAFF
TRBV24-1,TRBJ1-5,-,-,TGTGCCACCGGAGGAGGGTATAGCAATCAGCCCCAGCATTTT,CATGGGYSNQPQHF
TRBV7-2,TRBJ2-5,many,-,TGTGCCAGCAGCTTCCAAACGTGGCGAGAGACCCAGTACTTC,CASSFQTWRETQYF
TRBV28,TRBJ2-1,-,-,TGTGCCAGCAGTCCCCCCCCGGACTCCCTTGAGCAGTTCTTC,CASSPPPDSLEQFF
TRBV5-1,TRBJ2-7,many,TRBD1,TGCGCCAGCAGCGCGGGACAGGCCTTGGGCGAGCAGTACTTC,CASSAGQALGEQYF
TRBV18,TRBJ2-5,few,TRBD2,TGTGCCAGCTCACCATACCTAGCGGCCCAAGAGACCCAGTACTTC,CASSPYLAAQETQYF
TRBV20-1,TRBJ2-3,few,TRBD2,TGCAGTCAAGGACTAGCGGGGGTGGTAGATACGCAGTATTTT,CSQGLAGVVDTQYF
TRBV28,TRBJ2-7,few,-,TGTGCCAGCAGATCTCAGGGCGAGGCGTACTTC,CASRSQGEAYF
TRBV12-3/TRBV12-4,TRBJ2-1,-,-,TGTGCCAGCACCCAAAGTTGGGACGGGGGCTACAATGAGCAGTTCTTC,CASTQSWDGGYNEQFF
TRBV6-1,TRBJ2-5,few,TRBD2,TGTGCCAGCAGTGAAGCGGGACTAGCGGGGAGTAGAGAGACCCAGTACTTC,CASSEAGLAGSRETQYF
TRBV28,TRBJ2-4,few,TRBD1,TGTGCCAGCAAACTGACAGGGACGGCCAAAAACATTCAGTACTTC,CASKLTGTAKNIQYF
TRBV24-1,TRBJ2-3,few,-,TGTGCCACCAGTGACCCGGCGGTGGCGGAACCTAGCACAGATACGCAGTATTTT,CATSDPAVAEPSTDTQYF
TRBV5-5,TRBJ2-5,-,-,TGTGCCAGCAGCTTGTCAGGGGCAATGGGGGAGACCCAGTACTTC,CASSLSGAMGETQYF
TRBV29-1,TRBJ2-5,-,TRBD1,TGCAGCGCTGAAAATTTTGGTCCCAGGGGGCGCTGGGAGACCCAGTACTTC,CSAENFGPRGRWETQYF
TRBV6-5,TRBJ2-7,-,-,TGTGCCAGCAGGTTACGGGGGTCGGTTCGCGAGCAGTACTTC,CASRLRGSVREQYF
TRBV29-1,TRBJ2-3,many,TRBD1,TGCAGCGTAGGGACAGGGCTAGATACGCAGTATTTT,CSVGTGLDTQYF
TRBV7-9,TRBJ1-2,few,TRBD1,TGTGCCAGCAGTCGGGACAGGGAGGACGGCTACACCTTC,CASSRDREDGYTF
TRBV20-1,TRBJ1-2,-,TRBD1,TGCAGTGCTAGAACCAGGACAGGGGGATTAGGCTATGGCTACACCTTC,CSARTRTGGLGYGYTF
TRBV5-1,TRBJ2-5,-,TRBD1,TGCGCCAGCAGCCTGGTGGGACAGGGTGAAGAGACCCAGTACTTC,CASSLVGQGEETQYF
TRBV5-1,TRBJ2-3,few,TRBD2,TGCGCCAGCAGCCGGGTGGGGCTAGCGGCAGATACGCAGTATTTT,CASSRVGLAADTQYF
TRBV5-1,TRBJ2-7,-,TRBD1,TGCGCCAGCAGCGGGGCAGACAGGGCAGAGACCTACGAGCAGTACTTC,CASSGADRAETYEQYF
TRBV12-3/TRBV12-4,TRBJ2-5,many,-,TGTGCCAGCGCGCACTACACAGACCAAGAGACCCAGTACTTC,CASAHYTDQETQYF
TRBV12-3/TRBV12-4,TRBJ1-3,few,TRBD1,TGTGCCAGCAGTTTAGGAGGGACAGAACTGAGAAACACCATATATTTT,CASSLGGTELRNTIYF
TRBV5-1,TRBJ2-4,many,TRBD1,TGCGCCAGCAGCTTGGGACAGGGCGATTGGATTCAGTACTTC,CASSLGQGDWIQYF
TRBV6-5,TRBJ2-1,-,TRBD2,TGTGCCAGCAGTTACGGGACTAGCGGCCACAATGAGCAGTTCTTC,CASSYGTSGHNEQFF
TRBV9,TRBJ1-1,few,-,TGTGCCAGCAGCCCCGGGGGCAGGGTCCCGAACACTGAAGCTTTCTTT,CASSPGGRVPNTEAFF
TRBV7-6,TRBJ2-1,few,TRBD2,TGTGCCAGCAGCTTAGCCGACCAAGGGCTAGCGGTCTACAATGAGCAGTTCTTC,CASSLADQGLAVYNEQFF
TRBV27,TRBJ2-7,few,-,TGTGCCAGCAGTTCGGGGGTGGTTTACGAGCAGTACTTC,CASSSGVVYEQYF
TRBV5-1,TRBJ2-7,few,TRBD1,TGCGCCAGCAGCCCTGCATTCGGGACAGTGACCTACGAGCAGTACTTC,CASSPAFGTVTYEQYF
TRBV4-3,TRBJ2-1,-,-,TGCGCCAGCAGCCAAGAGTCTAGTCACTCCTACAATGAGCAGTTCTTC,CASSQESSHSYNEQFF
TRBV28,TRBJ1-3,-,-,TGTGCCAGCAGTTTTGGAAGAAACACCATATATTTT,CASSFGRNTIYF
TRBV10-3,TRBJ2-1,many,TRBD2,TGTGCCATCAAACTAGCGGACTACAATGAGCAGTTCTTC,CAIKLADYNEQFF
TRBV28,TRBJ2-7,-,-,TGTGCCAGCAATCAAGGGGGAGATGACTACGAGCAGTACTTC,CASNQGGDDYEQYF
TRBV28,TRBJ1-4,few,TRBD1,TGTGCCAGCAGTGCGGACAGGGGGCGTCGAAAACTGTTTTTT,CASSADRGRRKLFF
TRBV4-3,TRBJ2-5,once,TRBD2,TGCGCCAGCAGCCAAGACGTGGGGGGGGGAGAGACCCAGTACTTC,CASSQDVGGGETQYF
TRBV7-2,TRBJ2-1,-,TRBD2,TGTGCCAGCAGCCCCCAAGCGGGAGCGAATTACAATGAGCAGTTCTTC,CASSPQAGANYNEQFF
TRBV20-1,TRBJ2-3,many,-,TGCAGTGCTAGTCGCCAGACAGATACGCAGTATTTT,CSASRQTDTQYF
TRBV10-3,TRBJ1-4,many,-,TGTGCCATCAGTGCAGCGGGGGGAACTAATGAAAAACTGTTTTTT,CAISAAGGTNEKLFF
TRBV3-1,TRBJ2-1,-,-,TGTGCCAGCAGCCAAGACGGGTCTGGTGAGCAGTTCTTC,CASSQDGSGEQFF
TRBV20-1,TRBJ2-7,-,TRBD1,TGCAGTGCTCCCGAAAGGAGCAGGGGGACCTACGAGCAGTACTTC,CSAPERSRGTYEQYF
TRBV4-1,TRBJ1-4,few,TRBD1,TGCGCCAGCAGCCGGGACAGTGACCCAACTAATGAAAAACTGTTTTTT,CASSRDSDPTNEKLFF
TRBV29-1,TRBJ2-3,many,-,TGCAGCGTTGAGAAGGGCGCCACAGATACGCAGTATTTT,CSVEKGATDTQYF
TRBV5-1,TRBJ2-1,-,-,TGCGCCAGCGGGGGGGCCCTTCTAGATGAGCAGTTCTTC,CASGGALLDEQFF
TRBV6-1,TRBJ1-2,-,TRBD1,TGTGCCAGCAGAGGACAGGGACTCCGCTATGGCTACACCTTC,CASRGQGLRYGYTF
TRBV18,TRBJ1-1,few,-,TGTGCCAGCTCACGAGTTGGTTCGGTTGAAGCTTTCTTT,CASSRVGSVEAFF
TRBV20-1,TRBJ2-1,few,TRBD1,TGCAGTGAAACATCTGAGGGGGCGGGTGAGCAGTTCTTC,CSETSEGAGEQFF
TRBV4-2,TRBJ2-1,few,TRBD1,TGTGCCAGCAGCCAAGCCGGGACAGGGGTTTATGAGCAGTTCTTC,CASSQAGTGVYEQFF
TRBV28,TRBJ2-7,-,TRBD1,TGTGCCAGCAGAAAACAGGGGCACTACGAGCAGTACTTC,CASRKQGHYEQYF
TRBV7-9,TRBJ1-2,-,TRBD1,TGTGCCAGCAGCTTTACAGGGGTGAGCTATGGCTACACCTTC,CASSFTGVSYGYTF
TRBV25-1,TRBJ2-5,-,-,TGTGCCAGCAGTGAATCGGTCGGAGAAAGGTTCAGGGAGACCCAGTACTTC,CASSESVGERFRETQYF
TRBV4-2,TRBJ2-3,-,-,TGTGCCAGCAGCCCGCTCAAAGGGAAGTGGGGCACAGATACGCAGTATTTT,CASSPLKGKWGTDTQYF
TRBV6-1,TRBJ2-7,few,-,TGTGCCAGCAGTCGACAGAGTACTAACGAGCAGTACTTC,CASSRQSTNEQYF
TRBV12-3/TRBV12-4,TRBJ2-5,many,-,TGTGCCAGCAGCCCTCACCAAGAGACCCAGTACTTC,CASSPHQETQYF
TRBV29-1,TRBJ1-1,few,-,TGCAGCGTTGCCCCGACAGGACTGAACACTGAAGCTTTCTTT,CSVAPTGLNTEAFF
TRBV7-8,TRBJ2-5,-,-,TGTGCCAGCAGCCCCCGTCGCCAGAGCCAAGAGACCCAGTACTTC,CASSPRRQSQETQYF